This record concerns one TCR beta chain sequence. The data are from a study of blood T cell repertoires in COVID-19. Germline V gene lookup returns CDR1 SEHNR and CDR2 FQNEAQ (reference sequence). V was cut by 3 bases and J by 3 bases, with 4 bases left in between. The CDR3 is 12 amino acids. Profiled with immunoSEQ multiplex PCR; TCRdb holds only in-frame clones, not every one. The sample lists 490,000 or so clones, approximately 87% occurring once. This sequence joins TRBV7-9 and TRBJ2-3; D gene unclear. The TCR originated in a middle-aged woman who had recovered from COVID-19. Sequenced material: PBMCs or T cells enriched from blood (not recorded which). The CDR3 sequence is CASSLRTDTQYF. In DNA, the CDR3 is TGTGCCAGCAGCTTGAGGACAGATACGCAGTATTTT.